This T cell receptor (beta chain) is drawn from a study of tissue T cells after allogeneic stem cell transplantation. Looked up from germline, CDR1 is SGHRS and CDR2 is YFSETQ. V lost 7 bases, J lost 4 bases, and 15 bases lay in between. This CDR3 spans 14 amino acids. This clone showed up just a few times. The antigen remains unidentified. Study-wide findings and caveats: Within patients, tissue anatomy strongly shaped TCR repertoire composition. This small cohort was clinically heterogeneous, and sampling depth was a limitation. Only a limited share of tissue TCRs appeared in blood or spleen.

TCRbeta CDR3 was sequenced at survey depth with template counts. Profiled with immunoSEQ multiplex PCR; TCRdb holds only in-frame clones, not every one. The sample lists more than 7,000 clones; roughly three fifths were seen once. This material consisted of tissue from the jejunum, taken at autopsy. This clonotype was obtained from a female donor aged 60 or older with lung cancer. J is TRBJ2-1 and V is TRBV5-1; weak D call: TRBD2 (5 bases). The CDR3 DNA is TGCGCCAGCCGGGGTTTGGGAATATACAATGAGCAGTTCTTC. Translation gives CASRGLGIYNEQFF.